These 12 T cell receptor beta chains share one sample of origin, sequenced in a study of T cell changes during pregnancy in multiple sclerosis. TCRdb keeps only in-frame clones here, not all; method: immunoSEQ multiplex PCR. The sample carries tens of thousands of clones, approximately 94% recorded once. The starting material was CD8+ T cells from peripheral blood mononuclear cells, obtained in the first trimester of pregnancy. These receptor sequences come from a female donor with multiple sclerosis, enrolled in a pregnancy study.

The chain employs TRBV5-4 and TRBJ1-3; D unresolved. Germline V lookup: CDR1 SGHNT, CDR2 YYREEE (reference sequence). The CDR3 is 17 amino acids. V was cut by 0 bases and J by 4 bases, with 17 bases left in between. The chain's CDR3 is CASSLDPGPAGGNTIYF. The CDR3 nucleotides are TGTGCCAGCAGCTTGGACCCGGGTCCGGCTGGAGGAAACACCATATATTTT.

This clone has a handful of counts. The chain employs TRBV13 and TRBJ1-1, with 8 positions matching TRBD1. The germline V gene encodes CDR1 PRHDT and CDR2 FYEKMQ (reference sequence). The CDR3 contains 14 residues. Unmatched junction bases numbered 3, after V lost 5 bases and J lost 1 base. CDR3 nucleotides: TGTGCCAGCAGCCGAGGACAGGGGAACACTGAAGCTTTCTTT. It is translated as CASSRGQGNTEAFF.

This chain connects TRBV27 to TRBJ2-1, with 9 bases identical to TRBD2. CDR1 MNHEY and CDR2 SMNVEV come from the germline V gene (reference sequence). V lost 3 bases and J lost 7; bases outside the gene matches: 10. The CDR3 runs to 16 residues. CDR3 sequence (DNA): TGTGCCAGCAGTTTGGGTAAACTAGCGGGTCGAAATGAGCAGTTCTTC. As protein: CASSLGKLAGRNEQFF.

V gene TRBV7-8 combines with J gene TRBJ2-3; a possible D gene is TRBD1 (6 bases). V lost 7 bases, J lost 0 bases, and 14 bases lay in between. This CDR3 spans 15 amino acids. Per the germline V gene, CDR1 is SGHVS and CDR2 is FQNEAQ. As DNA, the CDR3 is TGTGCCAGCAAGGGGATGCAGGGGAGCACAGATACGCAGTATTTT. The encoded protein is CASKGMQGSTDTQYF.

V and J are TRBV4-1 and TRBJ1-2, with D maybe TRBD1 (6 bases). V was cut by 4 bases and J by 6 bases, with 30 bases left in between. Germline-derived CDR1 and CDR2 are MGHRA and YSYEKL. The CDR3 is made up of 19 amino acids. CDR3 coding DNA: TGCGCCAGCAGCCCAGTTGGGTGGACAGATCGTGTAGGTGGGAATGGCTACACCTTC. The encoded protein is CASSPVGWTDRVGGNGYTF.

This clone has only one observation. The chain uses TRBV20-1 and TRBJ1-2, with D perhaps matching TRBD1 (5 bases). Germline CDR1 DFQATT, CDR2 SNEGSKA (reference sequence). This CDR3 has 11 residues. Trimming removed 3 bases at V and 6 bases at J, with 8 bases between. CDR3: CSASGGNGYTF. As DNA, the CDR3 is TGCAGTGCTAGCGGGGGGAATGGCTACACCTTC.

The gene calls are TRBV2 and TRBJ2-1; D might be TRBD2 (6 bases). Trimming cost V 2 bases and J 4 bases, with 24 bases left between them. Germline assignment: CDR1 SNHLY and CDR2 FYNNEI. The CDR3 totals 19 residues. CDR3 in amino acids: CASSEKTPRDSGYYNEQFF. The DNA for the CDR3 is TGTGCCAGCAGTGAAAAAACTCCTCGGGACTCCGGGTATTACAATGAGCAGTTCTTC.

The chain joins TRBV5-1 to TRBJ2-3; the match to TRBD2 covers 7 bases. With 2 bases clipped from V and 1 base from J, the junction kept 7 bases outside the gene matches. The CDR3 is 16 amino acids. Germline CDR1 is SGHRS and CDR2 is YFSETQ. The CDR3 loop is CASSFVQREGTDTQYF. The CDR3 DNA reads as TGCGCCAGCAGCTTCGTCCAGCGGGAAGGCACAGATACGCAGTATTTT.

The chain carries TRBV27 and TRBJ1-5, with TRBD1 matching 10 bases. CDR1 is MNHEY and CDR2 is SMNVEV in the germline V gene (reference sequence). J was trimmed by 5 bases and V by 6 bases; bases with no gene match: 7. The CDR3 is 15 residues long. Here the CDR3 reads CASRRGTGDHQPQHF. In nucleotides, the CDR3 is TGTGCCAGCAGGCGCGGGACAGGGGATCATCAGCCCCAGCATTTT.

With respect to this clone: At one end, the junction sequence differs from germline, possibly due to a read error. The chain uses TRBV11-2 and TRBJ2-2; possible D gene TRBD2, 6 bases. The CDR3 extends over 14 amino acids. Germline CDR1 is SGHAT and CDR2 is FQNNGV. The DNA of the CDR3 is TGTGCCAGCAGTTTAGCAGGGACTACCGGGGAGCTGTTTTTT. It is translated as CASSLAGTTGELFF.

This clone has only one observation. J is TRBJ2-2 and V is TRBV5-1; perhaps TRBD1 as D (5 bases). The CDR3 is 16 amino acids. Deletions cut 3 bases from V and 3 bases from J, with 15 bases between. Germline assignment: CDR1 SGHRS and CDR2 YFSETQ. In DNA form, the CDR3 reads TGCGCCAGCAGCTCAGGCAGGGCCACCTACACCGGGGAGCTGTTTTTT. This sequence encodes CASSSGRATYTGELFF.

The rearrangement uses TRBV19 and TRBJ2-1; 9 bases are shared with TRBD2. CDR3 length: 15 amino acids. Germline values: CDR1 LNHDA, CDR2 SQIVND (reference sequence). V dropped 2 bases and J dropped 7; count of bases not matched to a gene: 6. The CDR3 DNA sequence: TGTGCCAGTAGTATATCGGCGGGGGGGCCTAATGAGCAGTTCTTC. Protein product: CASSISAGGPNEQFF.